This paragraph reports one TCR beta chain. The target antigen is unknown. This specimen belongs to a study of T cells after yellow fever vaccination. Findings and caveats of the study: Overall, a small share of clonotypes was seen in both CD4 and CD8 compartments.

By 5'RACE template switching, TCR cDNA was produced, with a universal primer site and UMIs added in the process. Using its own MiXCR run on the 5' RACE reads, TCRdb lists one record per CDR3 protein. In the table there are some 560,000 distinct CDR3 sequences, 15% to 20% of which are singletons. Sequenced material: PBMCs, taken 15 days after the yellow fever booster vaccination. The TCR was taken from a man aged 30 to 39 who received the YFV17D yellow fever vaccine.

The CDR3 reads CASSLTGTARRTDTQYF. The DNA of the CDR3 is TGCGCCAGCAGCTTGACCGGGACAGCCAGGCGCACAGATACGCAGTATTTT. The chain joins TRBV5-1 to TRBJ2-3, with 7 bases aligning to TRBD1. This CDR3 is built from 17 residues. With 1 base clipped from V and 1 base from J, the junction kept 9 bases outside the gene matches. Germline V gene sequence: CDR1 SGHRS, CDR2 YFSETQ. Full variable domain (rest looked up from reference TRBV5-1 and TRBJ2-3): KAGVTQTPRYLIKTRGQQVTLSCSPISGHRSVSWYQQTPGQGLQFLFEYFSETQRNKGNFPGRFSGRQFSNSRSEMNVSTLELGDSALYLCASSLTGTARRTDTQYFGPGTRLTVL.